The subject of this entry is one TCR beta chain. This entry comes from a study of control samples from healthy donors and cancer patients. Germline CDR1 and CDR2: SGHDN and FVKESK. Trimming shortened V by 3 bases and J by 7 bases, and 13 bases separated the two germline ends. This CDR3 has 14 residues. Here immunoSEQ multiplex PCR was the method, and the copy in TCRdb shows in-frame clones only, minus some. The sample lists roughly 450,000 clones, over 75% occurring once. Sequencing was carried out using PBMCs. The TCR was taken from a man aged 40-49 years with head and neck cancer. The V and J genes are TRBV14 and TRBJ2-1; a possible D gene is TRBD2 (5 bases). The CDR3 region is CASSHPSGINEQFF. CDR3 in DNA: TGTGCCAGCAGCCACCCCTCCGGGATAAATGAGCAGTTCTTC.